What follows are 22 T cell receptor beta chains derived from one specimen sequenced in a study of regulatory T cells in long-lasting Graves disease. The authors built TCR beta libraries using iRepertoire HTBI primers and Arm-PCR of CDR3 regions. TCRdb used MiXCR to reprocess the multiplex PCR reads, holding one entry per CDR3 protein. The data show hundreds of thousands of distinct CDR3 sequences, with about 16% seen just once and more than 10% held by the top ten. As to time point: newly diagnosed GD, antithyroid drugs for less than 3 months. PBMC-extracted RNA yielded the TCR library. The sample was also linked to a second study, of T cells in Graves' hyperthyroidism and ophthalmopathy.

Sequences were derived from peripheral blood mononuclear cells (PBMCs), sampled at new diagnosis, from a patient treated with antithyroid drugs. These TCRs come from a man aged 18-30 years with Graves disease.

The chain carries TRBV6-1 and TRBJ1-1; D ambiguous. V lost 9 bases and J 1 base, leaving 12 bases between the germline ends. Germline V gene data show CDR1 as MNHNS and CDR2 as SASEGT. The CDR3 runs 13 residues. CDR3 in DNA: TGTGCCAGGGGTAAGAAGGAGAACACTGAAGCTTTCTTT. Protein product: CARGKKENTEAFF.

This clonotype was seen many times. The chain combines TRBV2 with TRBJ2-5, with TRBD1 as a possible D gene (5 bases). The CDR3 length is 20 residues. CDR1 SNHLY and CDR2 FYNNEI come from the germline V gene. Trimming removed 0 bases at V and 0 bases at J, with 23 bases between. This chain's CDR3 is CASSEAAAPRQAGNQETQYF. The CDR3 bases are TGTGCCAGCAGTGAAGCGGCCGCGCCTAGACAAGCAGGGAACCAAGAGACCCAGTACTTC.

This clonotype was seen a handful of times. The rearrangement links TRBV15 to TRBJ2-1; TRBD2 matches 7 bases. The germline V gene encodes CDR1 LNHNV and CDR2 YYDKDF (reference sequence). The CDR3 totals 12 residues. Trimming cost V 3 bases and J 10 bases; bases outside gene matches: 3. For the CDR3, the DNA is TGTGCCACCAGCAGGGCCGGGAGGGAGCAGTTCTTC. Protein: CATSRAGREQFF.

This clonotype was found many times. The chain is built from TRBV28 and TRBJ1-1; D gene uncertain. This CDR3 has 12 amino acids. V was shortened by 6 bases and J by 0 bases, with 5 bases between the two germline ends. Looked up from germline, CDR1 is MDHEN and CDR2 is SYDVKM. This CDR3 is CASRYMNTEAFF. The CDR3 DNA is TGTGCCAGCAGGTACATGAACACTGAAGCTTTCTTT.

This clonotype has more than one count but fewer than ten. V and J are TRBV11-2 and TRBJ2-2; 7 nucleotides align to TRBD2. CDR3 length equals 15 residues. Trimming removed 5 bases from V and 8 bases from J; junction bases left unmatched: 11. Germline assignment: CDR1 SGHAT and CDR2 FQNNGV. CDR3 in amino acids: CASSHQPSGAGELFF. The CDR3 DNA reads TGTGCCAGCAGCCATCAGCCCAGCGGGGCGGGGGAGCTGTTTTTT.

This clonotype was seen a handful of times. This chain links TRBV4-2 with TRBJ2-5; no firm D call. The CDR3 is 15 amino acids. The germline V gene encodes CDR1 LGHNA and CDR2 YNFKEQ. The V gene lost 1 base and the J gene lost 5 bases, with 14 bases spanning the gap. CDR3 loop: CASSQGTPELETQYF. As DNA, the CDR3 is TGTGCCAGCAGCCAAGGAACACCCGAGTTGGAGACCCAGTACTTC.

A few counts support this clonotype. V and J are TRBV7-9 and TRBJ1-1; 9 nucleotides agree with TRBD1. V lost 8 bases and J lost 4; bases outside the gene matches: 11. The V gene's germline CDR1 is SEHNR and CDR2 FQNEAQ (reference sequence). This CDR3 has 15 residues. The CDR3 DNA sequence: TGTGCCAGCCATATAAGTACAGGGGGCTTCACTGAAGCTTTCTTT. Translation gives CASHISTGGFTEAFF.

The chain has TRBV7-2 and TRBJ2-2; the match to TRBD1 covers 10 bases. Unmatched junction bases numbered 3, after V lost 4 bases and J lost 1 base. This CDR3 contains 16 residues. Germline V CDR1 and CDR2: SGHTA, FQGNSA. Here the CDR3 DNA reads TGTGCCAGCAGCTGGGACAGGGGAATGAACACCGGGGAGCTGTTTTTT. This encodes CASSWDRGMNTGELFF.

This clonotype occurred many times. The chain joins TRBV10-3 to TRBJ2-3, with 12 bases matching TRBD2. The CDR3 extends over 15 amino acids. V lost 4 bases to trimming and J lost 2 bases; unmatched junction nucleotides: 1. Germline CDR1 is ENHRY and CDR2 is SYGVKD. CDR3 residues: CAISGTSGNTDTQYF. In nucleotides, the CDR3 is TGTGCCATCAGTGGGACTAGCGGGAACACAGATACGCAGTATTTT.

The chain is built from TRBV30 and TRBJ2-7, with D perhaps matching TRBD2 (6 bases). CDR3 length: 14 amino acids. Per the germline V gene, CDR1 is GTSNPN and CDR2 is SVGIG (reference sequence). V was cut by 7 bases and J by 6 bases, with 22 bases left in between. The CDR3 region has the DNA TGTGCCTCGACGAAGCATTCCGGGAGCGCCGAGCAGTACTTC. The encoded protein is CASTKHSGSAEQYF.

This clonotype was seen ten or more times. The chain has TRBV20-1 and TRBJ2-1; 9 nucleotides match TRBD2. Germline CDR1 DFQATT, CDR2 SNEGSKA (reference sequence). This CDR3 has 14 residues. V shed 6 bases, J shed 1 base, and the junction held 4 bases outside the gene matches. In DNA form, the CDR3 reads TGCAGTGCCCCTAGCGGGACATCCTACAATGAGCAGTTCTTC. It encodes CSAPSGTSYNEQFF.

J is TRBJ1-2 and V is TRBV6-1; 7 bases match TRBD1. The V segment lost 2 bases and the J segment 8 bases; nucleotides outside the gene matches: 8. The CDR3 has 14 residues. Germline-derived CDR1 and CDR2 are MNHNS and SASEGT. The CDR3 region has the DNA TGTGCCAGCAGTGAAACCGCCACAGGGGTAGGCTACACCTTC. Amino acid sequence: CASSETATGVGYTF.

In its sample, this clonotype was seen a few times. The V gene is TRBV20-1, the J gene TRBJ2-5; possible D gene TRBD1, 6 bases. This CDR3 spans 10 amino acids. Germline CDR1 reads DFQATT; CDR2 reads SNEGSKA (reference sequence). CDR3 sequence (DNA): TGCCATACAGGGTGGGAGACCCAGTACTTC. Its translation is CHTGWETQYF.

This clonotype has only a few counts. The chain links TRBV4-1 to TRBJ1-1; 7 nucleotides match TRBD1. V gave up 5 bases and J gave up 0 bases; unmatched junction bases: 21. The CDR3 is 20 residues long. Germline assignment: CDR1 MGHRA and CDR2 YSYEKL. CDR3 coding DNA: TGCGCCAGCAGCTCCCTCGTTCCGCCAGGGACAGACTATCTGAACACTGAAGCTTTCTTT. Residues: CASSSLVPPGTDYLNTEAFF.

In this sample, this clonotype turned up a few times. The rearrangement joins TRBV19 to TRBJ2-7; D is uncertain. CDR1 is LNHDA and CDR2 is SQIVND in the germline V gene (reference sequence). The CDR3 extends over 13 amino acids. Trimming removed 1 base at V and 2 bases at J, with 6 bases between. CDR3 amino acids: CASSIGLTYEQYF. CDR3 nucleotides: TGTGCCAGTAGTATAGGGCTGACCTACGAGCAGTACTTC.

The chain uses TRBV5-1 and TRBJ2-3; 7 positions agree with TRBD1. CDR1 is SGHRS, CDR2 YFSETQ, per germline. The CDR3 length is 17 residues. The junction had 12 bases not matched to a gene; V was cut back by 1 base and J by 4 bases. CDR3 sequence (DNA): TGCGCCAGCAGCTTGACGCGACAGGGTTGGTATGCAGATACGCAGTATTTT. Its protein is CASSLTRQGWYADTQYF.

In its sample, this clonotype was seen many times. The chain links TRBV7-3 to TRBJ2-7; D is perhaps TRBD2 (6 bases). Per the germline V gene, CDR1 is SGHTA and CDR2 is FQGTGA. V shed 3 bases and J shed 2 bases, with 14 bases lying between them. This CDR3 has 15 residues. The CDR3 sequence is CASSLRDGEAYEQYF. CDR3 bases: TGTGCCAGCAGCTTGCGGGACGGTGAAGCCTACGAGCAGTACTTC.

V usage is TRBV2 and J usage is TRBJ1-5; D gene ambiguous. Germline V gene sequence: CDR1 SNHLY, CDR2 FYNNEI. V shed 7 bases and J shed 0 bases, with 13 bases lying between them. This CDR3 is 15 amino acids long. The CDR3 coding sequence is TGTGCCAGCACCCGGGGTAGCAATAGCAATCAGCCCCAGCATTTT. Translating gives CASTRGSNSNQPQHF.

With regard to this clonotype: With a much larger clone just one base away, this may be a read error. V gene TRBV10-3 combines with J gene TRBJ2-1; D remains ambiguous. Germline-derived CDR1 and CDR2 are ENHRY and SYGVKD. The V and J ends lost 0 bases and 10 bases respectively, with 13 bases between them. The CDR3 is 14 residues long. The CDR3 reads CAISESSKTYEQFF. CDR3 sequence (DNA): TGTGCCATCAGTGAGTCGTCAAAGACCTACGAGCAGTTCTTC.

This clonotype was observed at least ten times. V is TRBV30 and J is TRBJ1-2; 9 bases map to TRBD1. Trimming took 5 bases from V and 4 from J; bases not matched to a gene: 5. The CDR3 has 13 amino acids. Germline values: CDR1 GTSNPN, CDR2 SVGIG (reference sequence). DNA of the CDR3: TGTGCCTGGCCGGGACAGGGAATCTATGGCTACACCTTC. Encoded protein: CAWPGQGIYGYTF.

V usage is TRBV7-6 and J usage is TRBJ2-5; D is uncertain. V was cut by 7 bases and J by 5 bases, with 20 bases left in between. Germline CDR1 is SGHVS and CDR2 is FNYEAQ. The CDR3 length is 15 residues. CDR3 loop: CASIHELGRSETQYF. The CDR3 DNA sequence: TGTGCCAGCATCCACGAGTTGGGCAGGAGCGAGACCCAGTACTTC.

Of note for this clonotype: A single base separates this from a much larger clone, so it may be a read error. Because it lacks the conserved phenylalanine or tryptophan at the end, this CDR3 is likely a read error. This sequence joins TRBV6-1 and TRBJ2-7; 8 bases fit TRBD2. The CDR3 totals 16 residues. Losses at the gene ends were 3 bases for V and 9 bases for J; bases not matched to a gene: 16. CDR1 is MNHNS and CDR2 is SASEGT in the germline V gene. The CDR3 loop reads CASSDSGLAPVRGQYL. CDR3 nucleotides: TGTGCCAGCAGTGATTCCGGACTAGCCCCAGTACGAGGGCAGTACCTC.